The 3 T cell receptor beta chains reported below all come from one sample, sequenced in a study of blood T cell repertoires in COVID-19. Sequencing used immunoSEQ multiplex PCR; TCRdb keeps in-frame clones, though not all of them. The sample includes some 150,000 clones, around 84% of them seen just once. Source material: peripheral blood. Source of these receptors: a woman between 70 and 85 years old with COVID-19, enrolled during active disease.

This rearrangement joins TRBV7-3 to TRBJ1-1, with TRBD1 identical over 7 bases. This CDR3 has 13 residues. Germline CDR1 is SGHTA and CDR2 is FQGTGA. V shed 5 bases, J shed 6 bases, and the junction held 6 bases outside the gene matches. The CDR3 DNA follows: TGTGCCAGCAGCCGTAGCAGGGGGGCTGAAGCTTTCTTT. Protein: CASSRSRGAEAFF.

The chain is built from TRBV9 and TRBJ1-1; D unclear. The CDR3 has 13 amino acids. Deletions cut 3 bases from V and 0 bases from J, with 6 bases between. Looked up from germline, CDR1 is SGDLS and CDR2 is YYNGEE. CDR3: CASSAHMNTEAFF. The CDR3 DNA follows: TGTGCCAGCAGCGCACACATGAACACTGAAGCTTTCTTT.

The genes are TRBV29-1 and TRBJ1-3, with TRBD1 as a possible D gene (5 bases). Germline lookup yields CDR1 SQVTM and CDR2 ANQGSEA. CDR3 length: 13 amino acids. The V end lost 6 bases, the J end lost 0 bases, and 9 bases lay between the germline ends. The CDR3 loop is CSVKQDSGNTIYF. DNA for the CDR3: TGCAGCGTAAAACAGGACTCTGGAAACACCATATATTTT.